This TCR beta chain is drawn from a study of blood T cells in healthy people across ages. General study points: Versus aged donors, long-lived donors had higher diversity and more naive CD4+ cells.

Germline V gene lookup returns CDR1 LGHNT and CDR2 FRNRAP. The V segment lost 5 bases and the J segment 2 bases; nucleotides outside the gene matches: 14. The CDR3 extends over 17 amino acids. The use of a sample-barcoded 5' primer and a J-beta primer mix characterized a second PCR of roughly 6 to 11 cycles. Every single cDNA molecule received a tag from a template-switch adaptor with 12 random nucleotides. TCRdb re-called the 5' RACE reads through MiXCR, storing one row per CDR3 protein. Of around 1,500,000 distinct CDR3 sequences in the sample, about 43% were seen once. This clonotype came up a few times. The antigen is not known.

Sequencing used blood. The clonotype comes from a woman aged 18-29 years in good health. The chain carries TRBV12-5 and TRBJ2-5; 7 bases align to TRBD1. CDR3 loop: CASGEASGTAYQETQYF. The CDR3 DNA follows: TGTGCTAGTGGTGAAGCCTCCGGGACAGCGTATCAAGAGACCCAGTACTTC.